Presented here are 21 T cell receptor beta chains from one specimen sequenced in a study of cytomegalovirus exposure and HLA in healthy donors. It was with 60 Vbeta and 13 Jbeta primers that the PCR ran. The protocol was immunoSEQ multiplex PCR, while the TCRdb copy is restricted to in-frame clones and leaves out a portion. The sample consists of roughly 130,000 clones, approximately 68% of them appearing once. Sequencing input: PBMCs. These TCRs come from a man aged 25-45 years in good health and CMV-seropositive.

V gene TRBV2 combines with J gene TRBJ1-2, with 8 bases lining up with TRBD1. Germline lookup yields CDR1 SNHLY and CDR2 FYNNEI. Unmatched junction bases numbered 7, after V lost 6 bases and J lost 1 base. The CDR3 has 15 residues. Here the CDR3 reads CASRARGLFNYGYTF. In DNA, the CDR3 is TGTGCCAGCAGGGCCAGGGGGCTATTTAACTATGGCTACACCTTC.

About this clone itself: The junction departs from germline at one end; a sequencing error may be responsible. The chain carries TRBV6-1 and TRBJ2-7; the D gene is possibly TRBD1 (5 bases). CDR1 MNHNS and CDR2 SASEGT come from the germline V gene. There are 13 residues in the CDR3. The CDR3 loop is CASTVRGSHEQYF. As DNA, the CDR3 is TGTGCCAGCACGGTTAGGGGCTCCCACGAGCAGTACTTC.

The chain combines TRBV2 with TRBJ2-1; 8 bases fit TRBD2. The CDR3 covers 15 residues. Germline CDR1 reads SNHLY; CDR2 reads FYNNEI. The V and J ends lost 6 bases and 4 bases, in that order; junction bases with no gene match: 8. The CDR3 DNA reads as TGTGCCAGCAGCGCCGGGACTAGTTTTTACAATGAGCAGTTCTTC. Its translation: CASSAGTSFYNEQFF. Together with reference TRBV2 and TRBJ2-1, the CDR3 gives the full variable domain: EPEVTQTPSHQVTQMGQEVILRCVPISNHLYFYWYRQILGQKVEFLVSFYNNEISEKSEIFDDQFSVERPDGSNFTLKIRSTKLEDSAMYFCASSAGTSFYNEQFFGPGTRLTVL.

Of note for this clone: The conserved final phenylalanine or tryptophan is absent from the CDR3, which likely points to a read error. The V and J genes are TRBV6-1 and TRBJ2-7, with TRBD2 matching 8 bases. Germline CDR1 reads MNHNS; CDR2 reads SASEGT. The trim removed 2 bases at V and 7 bases at J, leaving 10 bases unmatched. This CDR3 is built from 15 residues. The CDR3 DNA reads TGTGCCAGCAGTGAATGGTTAGCGGGACCGGAAGAGCAGTACCTC. Encoded protein: CASSEWLAGPEEQYL.

This chain uses TRBV25-1 with TRBJ2-5; tentative D call: TRBD1 (6 bases). The better agreement between TRBJ2-7 and the DNA end casts doubt on the J call. The CDR3 sequence is 13 residues long. Germline assignment: CDR1 MGHDK and CDR2 SYGVNS. CDR3 in DNA: TGTGCCAGCAGGGGGACACTTTCCTACGAGCAGTACTTC. Translating gives CASRGTLSYEQYF.

This clone has a handful of counts. V usage is TRBV6-1 and J usage is TRBJ2-1, with 12 bases that match TRBD1. Germline loops: CDR1 MNHNS, CDR2 SASEGT. CDR3 size: 15 residues. Germline trimming cut 3 bases from V and 4 bases from J; bases unmatched to any gene: 1. The DNA of the CDR3 is TGTGCCAGCAGTGAGGGACAGGGGGCTTACAATGAGCAGTTCTTC. As protein: CASSEGQGAYNEQFF.

This clone appeared once. The genes are TRBV5-4 and TRBJ2-2, with TRBD1 identical over 8 bases. Germline values: CDR1 SGHNT, CDR2 YYREEE (reference sequence). The CDR3 runs to 16 residues. J was trimmed by 1 base and V by 0 bases; bases with no gene match: 2. This CDR3 reads CASSLAQGGNTGELFF. CDR3 sequence (DNA): TGTGCCAGCAGCTTGGCACAGGGGGGGAACACCGGGGAGCTGTTTTTT.

This chain joins TRBV11-1 and TRBJ1-1; weak D call: TRBD1 (6 bases). The CDR3 extends over 14 amino acids. Looked up from germline, CDR1 is SGHAT and CDR2 is FQDESV (reference sequence). V lost 5 bases to trimming and J lost 4 bases, with 14 bases between them. CDR3 loop: CASSPMDSSTEAFF. DNA of the CDR3: TGTGCCAGCAGCCCTATGGACAGTTCCACTGAAGCTTTCTTT.

This clone was seen a few times. The chain links TRBV5-6 to TRBJ1-4; maybe TRBD1 (6 bases). Per germline, CDR1 SGHDT and CDR2 YYEEEE. V dropped 2 bases and J dropped 7 bases, with 12 bases sitting between them. The CDR3 is 14 amino acids. The CDR3 DNA reads as TGTGCCAGCAGCTTTAGGGGGGGTGCTGAAAAACTGTTTTTT. Its protein is CASSFRGGAEKLFF.

V gene TRBV13 combines with J gene TRBJ2-1; 8 positions match TRBD2. V gave up 2 bases and J gave up 4 bases; unmatched junction bases: 4. This CDR3 is 15 amino acids long. The germline CDR1 and CDR2 sequences are PRHDT and FYEKMQ (reference sequence). CDR3 sequence reads: CASSLHGRAYNEQFF. The DNA for the CDR3 is TGTGCCAGCAGCTTACACGGGAGGGCATACAATGAGCAGTTCTTC. Full variable domain (outside the CDR3, taken from reference TRBV13 and TRBJ2-1): AAGVIQSPRHLIKEKRETATLKCYPIPRHDTVYWYQQGPGQDPQFLISFYEKMQSDKGSIPDRFSAQQFSDYHSELNMSSLELGDSALYFCASSLHGRAYNEQFFGPGTRLTVL.

The chain links TRBV6-5 to TRBJ1-2; the D gene is possibly TRBD1 (6 bases). Germline lookup yields CDR1 MNHEY and CDR2 SVGAGI. V was pared by 0 bases and J by 2 bases, with 13 bases between. This CDR3 has 16 residues. The CDR3 reads CASSYSTGEVNYGYTF. The CDR3 bases are TGTGCCAGCAGTTACTCGACAGGAGAAGTAAACTATGGCTACACCTTC.

The rearrangement uses TRBV5-4 and TRBJ2-1, with 9 positions matching TRBD2. This CDR3 is 17 amino acids long. Trimming took 4 bases from V and 4 from J; bases not matched to a gene: 12. Germline CDR1 reads SGHNT; CDR2 reads YYREEE (reference sequence). The CDR3 DNA reads as TGTGCCAGCAGCCCCCTGATGGCGGGAGGGCTATACAATGAGCAGTTCTTC. Translated: CASSPLMAGGLYNEQFF.

The chain is built from TRBV7-2 and TRBJ2-1, with D possibly matching TRBD2 (5 bases). The length of the CDR3 is 15 residues. With 5 bases removed from V and 0 bases from J, the gap between germline ends came to 11 bases. CDR1 and CDR2 (germline): SGHTA, FQGNSA. In DNA form, the CDR3 reads TGTGCCAGCAGCACCGTGGGGAGCTCCTACAATGAGCAGTTCTTC. Protein: CASSTVGSSYNEQFF.

This clone was recorded a few times. The chain uses TRBV6-6 and TRBJ1-2; a possible D gene is TRBD1 (6 bases). Germline CDR1 is MNHNY and CDR2 is SVGAGI (reference sequence). V lost 6 bases and J lost 4, with 15 bases in between. CDR3 length: 14 residues. This CDR3 is CASSRKDSVYGYTF. The CDR3 nucleotides are TGTGCCAGCAGCCGTAAGGACAGTGTCTATGGCTACACCTTC.

This clone was seen more than once but under ten times. The chain employs TRBV30 and TRBJ1-3; no clear D gene. The germline V and J ends were trimmed by 4 bases and 0 bases, with 10 bases remaining between them. Germline V gene sequence: CDR1 GTSNPN, CDR2 SVGIG (reference sequence). This CDR3 comprises 14 residues. CDR3 DNA: TGTGCCTGGATGGCCCAGTCCTCTGGAAACACCATATATTTT. Encoded protein: CAWMAQSSGNTIYF.

The V and J genes are TRBV5-1 and TRBJ2-7; 7 bases agree with TRBD2. V lost 3 bases, J lost 2 bases, and 8 bases stayed unmatched. The germline gives CDR1 SGHRS, CDR2 YFSETQ. This CDR3 has 15 amino acids. The DNA of the CDR3 is TGCGCCAGCAGCTCAGCTAGCGGCTCAACCTACGAGCAGTACTTC. The encoded protein is CASSSASGSTYEQYF.

In its sample, this clone was seen once. J is TRBJ2-4 and V is TRBV6-1; D call uncertain. Germline CDR1 MNHNS, CDR2 SASEGT. Trimming took 1 base from V and 9 from J, leaving 10 bases between them. The CDR3 has 13 amino acids. CDR3 in DNA: TGTGCCAGCAGTGAAGTAGAGGAACGCATTCAGTACTTC. It encodes CASSEVEERIQYF.

This clone has only a few counts. This CDR3 is also generated by other DNA sequences in the sample. V usage is TRBV11-2 and J usage is TRBJ2-5; 10 nucleotides agree with TRBD1. Germline CDR1 is SGHAT and CDR2 is FQNNGV. The CDR3 has 14 residues. The ends lost 1 base at V and 4 bases at J; junction bases unmatched: 0. Here the CDR3 reads CASSLGTGGETQYF. CDR3 nucleotide sequence: TGTGCCAGCAGCTTAGGGACAGGGGGAGAGACCCAGTACTTC.

The chain employs TRBV29-1 and TRBJ2-1; weak D call: TRBD2 (6 bases). CDR3 length: 18 amino acids. The V end was cut by 2 bases, the J end by 4 bases, with 24 bases between. The V gene's germline CDR1 is SQVTM and CDR2 ANQGSEA. The CDR3 coding sequence is TGCAGCGTTGAAAAAGGCCCCCTCACGGGGGTGGTTTACAATGAGCAGTTCTTC. It is translated as CSVEKGPLTGVVYNEQFF.

A few counts support this clone. The rearrangement links TRBV27 to TRBJ1-1; no clear D. The V end lost 2 bases, the J end lost 8 bases, and 21 bases lay between the germline ends. Germline V lookup: CDR1 MNHEY, CDR2 SMNVEV (reference sequence). The CDR3 has 16 amino acids. As DNA, the CDR3 is TGTGCCAGCAGTTTAAAGAGCCGGGAACATCGCCAGGAAGCTTTCTTT. Its translation is CASSLKSREHRQEAFF.

This clone was detected only a few times. The chain couples TRBV25-1 to TRBJ2-2; 7 bases fit TRBD2. V lost 1 base, J lost 5 bases, and 7 bases stayed unmatched. Germline loops: CDR1 MGHDK, CDR2 SYGVNS. CDR3 length: 16 residues. CDR3 sequence (DNA): TGTGCCAGCAGTGAATTTGGACTAGGGAGGACCGGGGAGCTGTTTTTT. It yields the protein CASSEFGLGRTGELFF.